The T cell receptor beta chain described here comes from a study of OX40 agonist ivuxolimab in advanced cancers. Profiled with immunoSEQ multiplex PCR; TCRdb holds only in-frame clones, not every one. The sample yields tens of thousands of clones, about 90% seen once. With 3 bases removed from V and 5 bases from J, the gap between germline ends came to 11 bases. The CDR3 consists of 14 residues. The germline gives CDR1 LNHDA, CDR2 SQIVND (reference sequence). This sequence joins TRBV19 and TRBJ2-1, with no clear D. This clonotype was obtained from an adult with an advanced solid tumor such as melanoma, head and neck, liver or kidney cancer. Sequenced material: CD4+ or CD8+ T cells sorted from blood, taken in a trial of the OX40 agonist ivuxolimab. The CDR3, as DNA: TGTGCCAGTAGTATCCGAGGCCCACACAATGAGCAGTTCTTC. Its translation is CASSIRGPHNEQFF. Based on the CDR3 plus reference TRBV19 and TRBJ2-1, the full variable domain is DGGITQSPKYLFRKEGQNVTLSCEQNLNHDAMYWYRQDPGQGLRLIYYSQIVNDFQKGDIAEGYSVSREKKESFPLTVTSAQKNPTAFYLCASSIRGPHNEQFFGPGTRLTVL.